This T cell receptor beta chain was found in a study of shared clonotypes between healthy human individuals. The CDR3 totals 17 residues. J gave up 0 bases and V 4 bases, and 11 bases lay outside the gene matches. Germline assignment: CDR1 SGHNT and CDR2 YYREEE (reference sequence). Assay: immunoSEQ multiplex PCR; the TCRdb copy retains only in-frame clones and omits some. The data show millions of clones, around 90% seen once. This clone was counted once. Sequenced sample: naive CD4+ T cells sorted from blood. Subset here: CD45RA+ positively selected. The clonotype was recovered from a young man in good health. The genes are TRBV5-4 and TRBJ1-2, with TRBD1 identical over 8 bases. CDR3 sequence (DNA): TGTGCCAGCAGCCTAGATCCGGGACAGGTGACTAACTATGGCTACACCTTC. The encoded protein is CASSLDPGQVTNYGYTF.